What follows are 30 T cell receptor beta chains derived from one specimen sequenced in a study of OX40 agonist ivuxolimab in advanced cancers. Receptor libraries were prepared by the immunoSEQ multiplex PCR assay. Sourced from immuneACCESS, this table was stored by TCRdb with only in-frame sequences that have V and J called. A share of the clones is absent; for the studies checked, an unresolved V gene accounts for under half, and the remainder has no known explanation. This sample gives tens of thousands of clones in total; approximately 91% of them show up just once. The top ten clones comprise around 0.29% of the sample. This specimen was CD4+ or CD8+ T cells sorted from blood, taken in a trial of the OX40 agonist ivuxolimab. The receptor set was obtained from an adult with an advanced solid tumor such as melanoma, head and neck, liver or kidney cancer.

The CDR3 spells CASSEWWGSNEQFF. The CDR3 region has the DNA TGTGCCAGCAGTGAATGGTGGGGAAGCAATGAGCAGTTCTTC. This chain connects TRBV25-1 to TRBJ2-1; D not resolved. V was trimmed by 1 base and J by 6 bases, leaving 10 bases between them. Germline values: CDR1 MGHDK, CDR2 SYGVNS. CDR3 length equals 14 residues.

The CDR3 nucleotides read TGCGCCAGCAGCGGGCAAGGAGGGGCCGGCTATGGCTACACCTTC. This codes for CASSGQGGAGYGYTF. This chain connects TRBV5-1 to TRBJ1-2; TRBD1 is a possible D gene (5 bases). The V gene lost 4 bases and the J gene lost 4 bases, with 17 bases spanning the gap. The CDR3 extends over 15 amino acids. Looked up from germline, CDR1 is SGHRS and CDR2 is YFSETQ.

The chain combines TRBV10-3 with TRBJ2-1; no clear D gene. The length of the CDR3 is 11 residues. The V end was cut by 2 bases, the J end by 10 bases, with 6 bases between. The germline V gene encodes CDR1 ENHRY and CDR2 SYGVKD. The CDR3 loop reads CAISEMSEQFF. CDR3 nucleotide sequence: TGTGCCATCAGTGAGATGTCAGAGCAGTTCTTC.

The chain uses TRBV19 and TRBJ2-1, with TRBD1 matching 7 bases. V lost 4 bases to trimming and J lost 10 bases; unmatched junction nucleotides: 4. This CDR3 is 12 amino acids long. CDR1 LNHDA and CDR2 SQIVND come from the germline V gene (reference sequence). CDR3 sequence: CASSKQGWEQFF. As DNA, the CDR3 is TGTGCCAGTAGTAAACAGGGGTGGGAGCAGTTCTTC.

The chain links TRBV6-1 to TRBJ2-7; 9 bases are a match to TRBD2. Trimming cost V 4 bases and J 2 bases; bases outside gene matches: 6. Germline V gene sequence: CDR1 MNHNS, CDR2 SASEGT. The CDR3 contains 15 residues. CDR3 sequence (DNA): TGTGCCAGCAGTGCCCTAGCGGGGTCCCCCTACGAGCAGTACTTC. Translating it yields CASSALAGSPYEQYF.

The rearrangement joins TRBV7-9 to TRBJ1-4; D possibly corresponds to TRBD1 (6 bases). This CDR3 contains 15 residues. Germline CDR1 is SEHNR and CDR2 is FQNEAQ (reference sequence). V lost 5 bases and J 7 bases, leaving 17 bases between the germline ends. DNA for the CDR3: TGTGCCAGCAGCCCCTCCGGGGGCTCGGGTGAAAAACTGTTTTTT. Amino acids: CASSPSGGSGEKLFF.

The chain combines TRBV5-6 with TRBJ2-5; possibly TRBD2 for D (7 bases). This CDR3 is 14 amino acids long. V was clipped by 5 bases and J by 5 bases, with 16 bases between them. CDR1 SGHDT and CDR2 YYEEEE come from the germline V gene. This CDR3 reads CASSMWGGRETQYF. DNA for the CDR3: TGTGCCAGCAGTATGTGGGGGGGCCGGGAGACCCAGTACTTC.

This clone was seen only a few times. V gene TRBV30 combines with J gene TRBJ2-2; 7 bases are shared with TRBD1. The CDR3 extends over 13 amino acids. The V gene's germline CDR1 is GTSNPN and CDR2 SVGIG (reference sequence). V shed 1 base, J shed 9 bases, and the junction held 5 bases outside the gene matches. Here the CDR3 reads CAWSATGNRELFF. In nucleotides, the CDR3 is TGTGCCTGGAGTGCGACAGGGAACCGGGAGCTGTTTTTT.

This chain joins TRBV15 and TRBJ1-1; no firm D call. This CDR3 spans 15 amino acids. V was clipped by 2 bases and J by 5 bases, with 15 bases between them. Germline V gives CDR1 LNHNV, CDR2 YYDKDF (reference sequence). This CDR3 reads CATSRFRPVETEAFF. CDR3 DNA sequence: TGTGCCACCAGCAGATTCCGGCCCGTGGAGACTGAAGCTTTCTTT. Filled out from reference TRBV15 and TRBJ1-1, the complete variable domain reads DAMVIQNPRYQVTQFGKPVTLSCSQTLNHNVMYWYQQKSSQAPKLLFHYYDKDFNNEADTPDNFQSRRPNTSFCFLDIRSPGLGDTAMYLCATSRFRPVETEAFFGQGTRLTVV.

CDR3 sequence: CASSLPPGGGETQYF. CDR3 nucleotide sequence: TGTGCCAGCAGCTTACCACCGGGGGGAGGGGAGACCCAGTACTTC. The V and J genes are TRBV7-2 and TRBJ2-5; TRBD2 agrees at 7 bases. Germline V CDR1 and CDR2: SGHTA, FQGNSA. This CDR3 region has 15 residues. V lost 2 bases to trimming and J lost 5 bases; unmatched junction nucleotides: 8.

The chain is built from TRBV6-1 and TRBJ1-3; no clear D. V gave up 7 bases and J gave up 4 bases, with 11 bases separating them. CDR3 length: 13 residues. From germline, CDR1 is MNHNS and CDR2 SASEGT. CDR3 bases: TGTGCCAGCACCGTGGGGTGGGGAAACACCATATATTTT. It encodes CASTVGWGNTIYF.

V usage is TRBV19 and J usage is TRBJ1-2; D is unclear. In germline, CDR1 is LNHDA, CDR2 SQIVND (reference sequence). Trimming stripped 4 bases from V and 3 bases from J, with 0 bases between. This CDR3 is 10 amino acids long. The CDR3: CASSNYGYTF. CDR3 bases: TGTGCCAGTAGTAACTATGGCTACACCTTC.

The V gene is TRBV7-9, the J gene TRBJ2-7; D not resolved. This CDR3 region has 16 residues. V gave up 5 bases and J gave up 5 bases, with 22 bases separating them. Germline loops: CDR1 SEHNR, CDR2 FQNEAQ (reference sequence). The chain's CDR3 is CASSRHSGPKADEQYF. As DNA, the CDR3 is TGTGCCAGCAGCCGTCATTCGGGCCCTAAGGCCGACGAGCAGTACTTC.

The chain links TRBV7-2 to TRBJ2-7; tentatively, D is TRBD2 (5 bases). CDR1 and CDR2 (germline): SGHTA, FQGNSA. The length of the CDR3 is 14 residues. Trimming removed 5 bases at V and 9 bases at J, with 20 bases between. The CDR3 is CASSPRDTISGQYF. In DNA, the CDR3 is TGTGCCAGCAGCCCACGGGATACTATATCTGGGCAGTACTTC.

CDR3 region: CASSLETYTGELFF. CDR3 coding DNA: TGTGCCAGCAGCTTAGAAACGTACACCGGGGAGCTGTTTTTT. This chain links TRBV7-9 with TRBJ2-2; no clear D. V lost 1 base and J lost 3, with 6 bases in between. Germline V gene lookup returns CDR1 SEHNR and CDR2 FQNEAQ (reference sequence). The CDR3 loop spans 14 amino acids.

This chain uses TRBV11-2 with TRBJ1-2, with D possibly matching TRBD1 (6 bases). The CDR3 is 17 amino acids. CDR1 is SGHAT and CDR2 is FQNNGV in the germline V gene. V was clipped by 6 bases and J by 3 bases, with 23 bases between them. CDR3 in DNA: TGTGCCAGCAGATCCAACAGGGTCAGAGGGACTGACTATGGCTACACCTTC. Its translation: CASRSNRVRGTDYGYTF. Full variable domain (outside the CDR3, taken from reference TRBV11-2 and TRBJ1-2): EAGVAQSPRYKIIEKRQSVAFWCNPISGHATLYWYQQILGQGPKLLIQFQNNGVVDDSQLPKDRFSAERLKGVDSTLKIQPAKLEDSAVYLCASRSNRVRGTDYGYTFGSGTRLTVV.

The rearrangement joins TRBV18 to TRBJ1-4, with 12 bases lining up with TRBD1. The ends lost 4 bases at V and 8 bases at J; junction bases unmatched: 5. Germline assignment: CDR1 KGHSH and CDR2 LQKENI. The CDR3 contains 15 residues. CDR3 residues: CASSQSGTGGEKLFF. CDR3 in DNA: TGTGCCAGCTCACAGTCCGGGACAGGGGGCGAAAAACTGTTTTTT.

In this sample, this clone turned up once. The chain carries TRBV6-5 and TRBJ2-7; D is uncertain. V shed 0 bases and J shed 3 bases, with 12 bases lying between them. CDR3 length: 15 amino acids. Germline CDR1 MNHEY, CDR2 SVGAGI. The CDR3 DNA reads TGTGCCAGCAGTTACTCGATCCCCCTAGTCTACGAGCAGTACTTC. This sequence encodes CASSYSIPLVYEQYF.

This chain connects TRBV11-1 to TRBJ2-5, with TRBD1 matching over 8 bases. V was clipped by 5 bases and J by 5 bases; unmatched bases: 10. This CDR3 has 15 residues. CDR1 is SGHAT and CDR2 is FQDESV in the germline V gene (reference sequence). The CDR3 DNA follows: TGTGCCAGCAGCCCTCGCCGGACAGGGCGGGAGACCCAGTACTTC. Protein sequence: CASSPRRTGRETQYF.

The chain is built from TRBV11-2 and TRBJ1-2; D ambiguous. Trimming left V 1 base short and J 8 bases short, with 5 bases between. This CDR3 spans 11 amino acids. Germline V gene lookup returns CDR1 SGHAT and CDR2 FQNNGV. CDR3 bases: TGTGCCAGCAGCTTAGGACGGGGCTACACCTTC. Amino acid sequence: CASSLGRGYTF.

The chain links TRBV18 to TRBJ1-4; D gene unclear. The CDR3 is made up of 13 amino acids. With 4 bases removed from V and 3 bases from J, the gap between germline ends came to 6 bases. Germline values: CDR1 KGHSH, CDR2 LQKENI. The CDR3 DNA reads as TGTGCCAGCTCACTAAACCCTAATGAAAAACTGTTTTTT. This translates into CASSLNPNEKLFF.

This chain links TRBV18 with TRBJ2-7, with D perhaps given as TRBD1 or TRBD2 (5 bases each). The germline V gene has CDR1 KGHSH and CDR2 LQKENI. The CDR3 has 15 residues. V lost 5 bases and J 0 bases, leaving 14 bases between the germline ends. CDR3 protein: CASSTARGSSYEQYF. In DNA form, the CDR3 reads TGTGCCAGCTCAACCGCGAGGGGAAGCTCCTACGAGCAGTACTTC.

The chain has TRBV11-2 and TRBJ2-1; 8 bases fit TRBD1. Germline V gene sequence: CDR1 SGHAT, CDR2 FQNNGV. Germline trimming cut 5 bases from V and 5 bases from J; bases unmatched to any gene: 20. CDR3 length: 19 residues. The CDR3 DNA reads TGTGCCAGCAGCAAGCAGACAGGGGCAACCCACAAGGTCCACAATGAGCAGTTCTTC. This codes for CASSKQTGATHKVHNEQFF.

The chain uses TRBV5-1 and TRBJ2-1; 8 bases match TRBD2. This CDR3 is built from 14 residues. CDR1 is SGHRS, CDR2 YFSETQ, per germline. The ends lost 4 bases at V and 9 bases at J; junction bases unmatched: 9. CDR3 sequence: CASSQRAGASEQFF. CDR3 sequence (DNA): TGCGCCAGCAGCCAAAGAGCGGGGGCAAGTGAGCAGTTCTTC. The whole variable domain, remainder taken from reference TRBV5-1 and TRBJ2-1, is KAGVTQTPRYLIKTRGQQVTLSCSPISGHRSVSWYQQTPGQGLQFLFEYFSETQRNKGNFPGRFSGRQFSNSRSEMNVSTLELGDSALYLCASSQRAGASEQFFGPGTRLTVL.

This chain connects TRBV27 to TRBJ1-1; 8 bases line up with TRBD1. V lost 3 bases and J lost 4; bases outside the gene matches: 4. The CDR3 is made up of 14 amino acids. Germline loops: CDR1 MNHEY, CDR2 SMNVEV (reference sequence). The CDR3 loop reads CASSLQGASTEAFF. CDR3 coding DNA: TGTGCCAGCAGTTTGCAGGGGGCGAGCACTGAAGCTTTCTTT.

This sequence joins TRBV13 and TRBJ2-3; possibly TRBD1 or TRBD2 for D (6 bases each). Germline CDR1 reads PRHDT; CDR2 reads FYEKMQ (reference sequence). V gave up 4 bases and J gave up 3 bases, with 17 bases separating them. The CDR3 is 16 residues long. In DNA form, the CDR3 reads TGTGCCAGCAGCTCCCGACTAAGGGGGGAAACAGATACGCAGTATTTT. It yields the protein CASSSRLRGETDTQYF.

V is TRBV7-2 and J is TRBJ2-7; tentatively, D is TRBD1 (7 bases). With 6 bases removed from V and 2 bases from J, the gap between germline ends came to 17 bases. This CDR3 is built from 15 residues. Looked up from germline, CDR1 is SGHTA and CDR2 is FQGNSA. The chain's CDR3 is CASRLTGTSTYEQYF. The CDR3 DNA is TGTGCCAGCAGGTTGACAGGGACTTCTACCTACGAGCAGTACTTC.

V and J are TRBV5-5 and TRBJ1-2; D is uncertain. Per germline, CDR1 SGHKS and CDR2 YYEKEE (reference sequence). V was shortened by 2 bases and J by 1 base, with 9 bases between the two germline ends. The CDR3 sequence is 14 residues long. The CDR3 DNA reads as TGTGCCAGCAGCTTTTCCCCCGATAACTATGGCTACACCTTC. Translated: CASSFSPDNYGYTF.

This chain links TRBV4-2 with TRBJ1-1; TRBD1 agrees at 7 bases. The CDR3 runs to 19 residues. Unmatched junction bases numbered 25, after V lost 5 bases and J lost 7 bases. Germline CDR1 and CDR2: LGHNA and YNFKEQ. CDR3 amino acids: CASSTAGGRRYNARSEAFF. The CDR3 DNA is TGTGCCAGCAGCACGGCAGGGGGTAGAAGGTATAACGCCCGGAGTGAAGCTTTCTTT.

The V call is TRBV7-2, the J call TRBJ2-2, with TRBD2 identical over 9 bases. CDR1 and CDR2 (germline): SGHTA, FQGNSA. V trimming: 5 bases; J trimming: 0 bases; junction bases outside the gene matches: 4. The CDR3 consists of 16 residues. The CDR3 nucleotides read TGTGCCAGCAGCAGGGGACTAGCAACGAACACCGGGGAGCTGTTTTTT. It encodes CASSRGLATNTGELFF.